The subject of this entry is one T cell receptor (beta chain). Its cognate antigen has yet to be identified. The cohort comprised 710 or so healthy bone marrow donors. Cohort members were all nominally healthy when sampled, although unrecorded immune exposures were likely present. The donor was CMV seropositive and belonged to the group of more than 250 seropositive cohort members. A peripheral blood sample was provided by each donor, and peripheral blood mononuclear cells were used for TCR beta sequencing. Genomic DNA was extracted from the blood cell samples with the Qiagen DNeasy Blood Extraction Kit. The data were obtained in a study of cytomegalovirus exposure and HLA in healthy donors (dated by TCRdb to about 2017). About the full investigation: An earlier analysis of about 530 of the donors reported over 250 Gb of sequence data and 117 million unique TCR beta sequences obtained from around 170 million T cells. The genetic ancestry cluster associated with self-reported Caucasian donors included about 84% of the approximately 400 genotyped donors. The study aimed to test whether signatures of past pathogen exposure could be identified by cataloging public T cell receptors. Both class I and class II loci were covered by HLA typing, at four-digit resolution. An earlier analysis of 587 of the donors used high-throughput TCR beta sequencing to judge whether each TCR beta V gene segment behaved as functional or pseudogenic. Besides the first cohort of roughly 640 subjects, a separate validation cohort made up of over 95 different subjects was used. Rather than drawing on any new phenotypic data, the later analysis identified candidate immune exposures from TCR beta sequences and the way those sequences occurred across donors. Typing coverage varied by locus: 629-630 donors for A, B, C, DRB1 and DQB1; approximately 560 for DQA1; over 600 for DPA1; 450 to 480 for DPB1. To predict cytomegalovirus infection status, the study combined high-throughput TCR immunosequencing, statistical association of individual TCRs with disease status, and machine learning. Genome-wide SNP genotypes for about 55% of the roughly 670 donors were used in a later genetic analysis, which treated that subset as a discovery cohort. Using immunosequencing, the study profiled T cell repertoires from 640 or so subjects and related those repertoires to cytomegalovirus serostatus. All discovery cohort repertoires had been generated using a single sequencing platform. Five DR-DQ haplotypes were handled as single units for association and clustering, since linkage in the cohort was strong. Donor age, sex, ethnicity and CMV serostatus were compiled alongside the repertoire data. An early release covering 550 to 700 HLA-typed donors comprised about 310 gigabases of sequencing data and 85 million to 100 million unique TCR sequences. Among a few hundred genotyped donors of the cohort, an average of about 240,000 unique TCR beta nucleotide sequences were sequenced per donor, roughly a sixth of them non-productive. A later analysis re-analyzed previously published TCR beta repertoires from 650 to 800 donors and added high-resolution HLA genotyping to study TCR occurrence patterns.

Overall study outcomes, separate from this receptor: The study listed over 150 TCR beta chains as associated with cytomegalovirus. Because HLA typing was missing for some donors at each locus, association tests included only the typed subset. An association between a missense DCLRE1C variant and V-gene and J-gene trimming of TCR beta chains was found in a later genetic analysis and replicated in an independent cohort. In a later analysis, TCR association rates were found to vary across HLA loci, with the most associated TCRs seen for DRB1 alleles and the fewest for HLA-C alleles. For the cohort, immune exposure information was limited to CMV serostatus. While some public TCRs were present in many individuals, most TCR sequences turned up only very rarely across donors. In a later analysis, several top co-occurrence clusters were reported to appear linked to parvovirus B19, influenza, CMV and Epstein-Barr virus. When HLA alleles, especially DR and DQ, strongly co-occurred, TCR associations were difficult to assign to individual alleles. Some IMGT-functional V segments, including TRBV6-2 and TRBV6-3, could not be distinguished by the 87-base-pair reads and were therefore excluded. A cluster of highly shared sequence variants was judged likely to represent a technical artifact of the sequencing pipeline. Specific HLA alleles were associated with 16,951 TCR beta sequences at a false discovery rate of 0.05 in a later analysis. It was suggested by the authors that the approach could potentially be generalized to other disease states and immunological phenotypes. Cytomegalovirus status was reported to be diagnosed by the classifier with high specificity and sensitivity in both the original and validation cohorts. In an earlier analysis of some 640 of the donors, most TCR beta V segments were observed in productive rearrangements about 87% or about 30% of the time, broadly matching IMGT annotations. Linkage disequilibrium might explain the correlated functional status among segregating V segments, but an unknown experimental factor could not be ruled out. In vitro tests confirmed that a few of the cytomegalovirus-associated TCR beta chains recognize cytomegalovirus antigens. In a later analysis, HLA-associated TCR beta chains showed more clonal expansion and lower generation probabilities than non-associated chains that were equally common. A further reported finding was that TCR beta sequences accurately predicted the HLA-A and HLA-B alleles for most subjects in the first cohort. Sequencing depth was assumed to be roughly uniform across donors in the presence/absence analyses, though that assumption may not hold. The cohort was sequenced for TCR beta chains only, and without alpha or paired-chain data the features that could be detected were limited. Because counts were too low, more than 15 rarely observed V segments, including chromosome 9 orphons, were excluded from the earlier analysis of 587 of the donors. According to a later analysis, most CMV-associated TCR beta chains appeared to be HLA-restricted, and the HLA associations seemed to be driven largely by CMV exposure. A later genetic analysis reported fewer N-insertions in productive TCRs among donors in an Asian-associated ancestry cluster than the approximately 700-donor mean.

The method behind the library was the immunoSEQ multiplex PCR assay. For the multiplex PCR, a mixture combining 60 forward primers for TCR Vbeta segments and 13 reverse primers for TCR Jbeta segments was used. A multiplex PCR assay on genomic DNA amplified the CDR3 region of rearranged TCR beta genes. The amplified TCR beta libraries were sequenced on the Illumina HiSeq System as 87-base-pair reads. Processing in the source paper ran as follows. Across the 600 to 700 repertoires, a later analysis counted roughly 84 million unique TCR beta chains, 9 million to 14 million of which were shared by at least two donors. A nearest-neighbor algorithm error-corrected the raw reads and collapsed the reads into unique sequences, merging closely related sequences to remove PCR and sequencing errors. V, D and J gene segments were assigned by aligning CDR3 sequences to IMGT reference sequences. For a sequence to be retained, at least a six-nucleotide match to both a V gene segment and a J gene segment was required. Rearrangements were called productive when the CDR3 lacked stop codons and stayed in frame with V and J; all others were non-productive. CDR3 was defined by IMGT convention, running from the second conserved V-encoded cysteine to the conserved J-encoded phenylalanine. In an earlier analysis of 500 to 650 of the donors, sequences lacking an unambiguous match to a single V gene segment were excluded. An earlier analysis of 587 of the donors classified V segments as functional when productive rearrangements were above 56.7% and as segregating when the standard deviation between donors was above 5%. To diagnose cytomegalovirus status from the catalog of TCR beta chain sequences, a statistical classification framework was built. V and J gene assignment, in a later analysis, came from comparing TCR nucleotide sequences with IMGT/GENE-DB human TR gene sequences. A later analysis assigned CDR3 sequences and most-parsimonious VDJ recombination scenarios with the TCRdist pipeline. A later analysis defined each TCR beta chain by its CDR3 amino acid sequence plus V-gene family, and excluded reads lacking a unique V-gene family. In a later analysis, fewer than 650 highly shared, low-generation-probability nucleotide sequences were removed to address suspected cross-contamination and a sequencing artifact. A later analysis calculated a clonal expansion index for each public chain from normalized within-repertoire ranks of inferred template counts. In a later analysis, generation probabilities were computed with a VDJ recombination model fitted to out-of-frame rearrangements, and the resulting probabilities were checked against IGoR. A later analysis scored TCR-TCR, TCR-HLA and TCR-CMV co-occurrence with hypergeometric tests, applying a repertoire-size bias correction to TCR pairs. False discovery rates were estimated in a later analysis by permuting HLA or CMV assignments 20 times. In a later analysis, co-occurring TCRs were grouped using DBSCAN, and TCRdist sequence similarity was added for clustering within HLA-allele-positive subsets. Repertoires with fewer than 30,000 or more than 120,000 public chains were left out of co-occurrence clustering, as were four to six repertoires with anomalous nucleotide sharing. What TCRdb holds here is the immuneACCESS table cut down to in-frame rearrangements. Part of the clones is not present; checked against another copy, under half of the missing clones reflect an unresolved V gene, and the others are unexplained. V, J and clone size derive from that table, while D and trimming were established from the DNA sequence. Per the sample table, the count is about 200,000 clones. About 1.1% of the sample is taken by the ten largest.

V and J lose 5 bases and 0 bases, and a span of 14 bases separates them. Spanning cysteine to phenylalanine, the CDR3 consists of 16 amino acids. The sequence is cut down to CDR3 DNA, 48 bases in frame from base 1. CDR1 SGHTA and CDR2 FQGNSA are derived from the germline V gene. The V and J genes are TRBV7-2 and TRBJ2-4; no D gene is confidently identified. This receptor was identified in a girl between 2 and 10 years old in good health and CMV-seropositive. The sequencing input was PBMCs. The CDR3 has the sequence CASSPRSEIAKNIQYF. The nucleotide sequence is TGTGCCAGCAGCCCGAGGTCCGAGATAGCCAAAAACATTCAGTACTTC. The full variable domain, completed from the reference TRBV7-2 and TRBJ2-4 proteins outside the CDR3, reads GAGVSQSPSNKVTEKGKDVELRCDPISGHTALYWYRQSLGQGLEFLIYFQGNSAPDKSGLPSDRFSAERTGGSVSTLTIQRTQQEDSAVYLCASSPRSEIAKNIQYFGAGTRLSVL.